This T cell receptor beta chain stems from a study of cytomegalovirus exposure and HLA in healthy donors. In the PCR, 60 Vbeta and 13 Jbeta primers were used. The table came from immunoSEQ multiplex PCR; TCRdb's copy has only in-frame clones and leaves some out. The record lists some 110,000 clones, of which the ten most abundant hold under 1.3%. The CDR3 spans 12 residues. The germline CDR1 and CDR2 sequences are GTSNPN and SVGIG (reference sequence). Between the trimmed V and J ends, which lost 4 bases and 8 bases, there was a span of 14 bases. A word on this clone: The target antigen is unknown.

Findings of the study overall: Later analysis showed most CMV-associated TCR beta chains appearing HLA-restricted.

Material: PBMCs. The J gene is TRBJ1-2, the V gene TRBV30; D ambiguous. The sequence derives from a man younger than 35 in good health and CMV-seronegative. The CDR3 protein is CAWTQIPRGYTF. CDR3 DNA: TGTGCCTGGACCCAAATCCCTCGGGGCTACACCTTC.